This T cell receptor beta chain originates from a study of cytomegalovirus exposure and HLA in healthy donors. Whole-study findings and limits: When the data were analyzed later, several of the most significant clusters appeared to be linked to common viral pathogens.

Turning to this clone: The antigen remains undetermined.

Both 60 Vbeta primers and 13 Jbeta primers went into the PCR. Here immunoSEQ multiplex PCR was the method, and the copy in TCRdb shows in-frame clones only, minus some. The repertoire includes roughly 120,000 clones, roughly two thirds of them detected once, and over 1.5% sits in the top ten. CDR1 MDHEN and CDR2 SYDVKM come from the germline V gene. This CDR3 contains 15 residues. J gave up 2 bases and V 4 bases, and 4 bases lay outside the gene matches. The sequenced sample consisted of PBMCs. The chain combines TRBV28 with TRBJ2-7, with 11 bases fitting TRBD2. This TCR derives from a man under 40 in good health and CMV-seropositive. The CDR3 loop is CASSSWTSGPYEQYF. Written as DNA, the CDR3 is TGTGCCAGCAGTTCGTGGACTAGCGGGCCCTACGAGCAGTACTTC.